This T cell receptor (beta chain) was recorded in a study of T cells in Graves' hyperthyroidism and ophthalmopathy. Researchers took RNA transcripts and amplified the TCR beta CDR3 regions from them. Primed by the HTBI set, a first-round RT-PCR was run on the TCR CDR3. TCRdb re-called the multiplex PCR reads with MiXCR, one entry per CDR3 protein. The sample includes roughly 500,000 distinct CDR3 sequences, 40% to 55% seen only once; the top ten take 35% to 50%. There are many counts of this clonotype. The CDR3 sequence is 14 residues long. V lost 4 bases and J 7 bases, leaving 17 bases between the germline ends. Germline V gene data show CDR1 as LNHDA and CDR2 as SQIVND (reference sequence).

This sequence originates from an adult woman with Graves' disease, either hyperthyroidism or ophthalmopathy (not recorded which). The sample consisted of peripheral blood or thyroid tissue (not recorded which). The V gene is TRBV19, the J gene TRBJ2-7; D tentatively reads TRBD1 or TRBD2 (5 bases each). The DNA of the CDR3 is TGTGCCAGTAGTAATTTACTAGGGGCGAGTGAGCAGTACTTC. This codes for CASSNLLGASEQYF.